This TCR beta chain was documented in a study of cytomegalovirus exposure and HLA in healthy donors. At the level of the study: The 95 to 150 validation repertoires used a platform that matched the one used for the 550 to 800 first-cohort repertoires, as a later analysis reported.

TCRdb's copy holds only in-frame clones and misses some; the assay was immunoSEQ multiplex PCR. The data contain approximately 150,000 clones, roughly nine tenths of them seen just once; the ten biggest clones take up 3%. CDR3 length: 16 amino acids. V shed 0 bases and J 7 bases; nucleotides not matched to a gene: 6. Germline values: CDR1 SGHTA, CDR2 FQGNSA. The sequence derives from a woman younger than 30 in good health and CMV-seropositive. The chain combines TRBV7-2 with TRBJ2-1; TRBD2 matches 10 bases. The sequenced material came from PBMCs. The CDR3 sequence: CASSLAPAGGRNEQFF. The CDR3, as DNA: TGTGCCAGCAGCTTAGCGCCAGCGGGGGGGCGTAATGAGCAGTTCTTC.